These T cell receptor beta chains were read from a single sample in a study of identical twins. Each CDR3 protein is one row after TCRdb ran MiXCR on the 5' RACE reads. The data show 500,000 to 700,000 distinct CDR3 sequences, with 7.1% seen just once and roughly 1.5% held by the top ten. This same sample was also taken into another study, of yellow fever vaccine responses in identical twins.

Material: PBMCs. These receptors were obtained from a woman younger than 35 in good health. The CDR3 runs from the conserved cysteine through the conserved F or W. The D gene is left open where the match is weak. Not every row has a clone size; where given, it reads once, few, many or a size class.

>TRBD2|TRBV10-3|TRBJ2-1|NA
CAITTSGGPYNEQFF
TGTGCCATCACGACTAGCGGGGGACCCTACAATGAGCAGTTCTTC
>NA|TRBV12-3/TRBV12-4|TRBJ1-1|many
CASSPNTVNTEAFF
TGTGCCAGCAGTCCTAATACAGTGAACACTGAAGCTTTCTTT
>NA|TRBV2|TRBJ2-7|NA
CASSEVTGSEQYF
TGTGCCAGCAGCGAAGTGACAGGTTCCGAGCAGTACTTC
>NA|TRBV28|TRBJ1-5|NA
CASSFGSGANQPQHF
TGTGCCAGCAGTTTCGGTTCAGGGGCGAATCAGCCCCAGCATTTT
>TRBD2|TRBV5-5|TRBJ2-1|few
CASSWGLAGVENEQFF
TGTGCCAGCAGCTGGGGGCTAGCGGGAGTGGAGAATGAGCAGTTCTTC
>TRBD1|TRBV20-1|TRBJ1-1|NA
CSARPNRGTEAFF
TGCAGTGCTAGACCCAACAGGGGCACTGAAGCTTTCTTT
>TRBD2|TRBV7-9|TRBJ2-2|NA
CASRSSGKDTGELFF
TGTGCCAGCAGATCCAGCGGGAAAGACACCGGGGAGCTGTTTTTT
>NA|TRBV12-3/TRBV12-4|TRBJ1-1|many
CATRELMNTEAFF
TGTGCTACCCGGGAGCTAATGAACACTGAAGCTTTCTTT
>TRBD2|TRBV5-1|TRBJ2-3|NA
CASSFGRATDTQYF
TGCGCCAGCAGCTTCGGGAGGGCCACAGATACGCAGTATTTT
>NA|TRBV5-5|TRBJ2-7|NA
CASSLGRGVYEQYF
TGTGCCAGCAGCTTGGGACGGGGAGTCTACGAGCAGTACTTC
>TRBD2|TRBV29-1|TRBJ2-1|NA
CSVVSNGRNEYNEQFF
TGCAGCGTTGTATCGAACGGGAGGAATGAGTACAATGAGCAGTTCTTC
>NA|TRBV5-1|TRBJ2-1|few
CASSLAGPNSYNEQFF
TGCGCCAGCAGCTTGGCCGGACCTAACTCCTACAATGAGCAGTTCTTC
>NA|TRBV20-1|TRBJ2-5|NA
CSARDQGLAETQYF
TGCAGTGCTAGAGATCAGGGGCTAGCCGAGACCCAGTACTTC
>NA|TRBV6-2/TRBV6-3|TRBJ1-1|few
CASSYGGRGDEAFF
TGTGCCAGCAGTTATGGGGGGCGCGGGGATGAAGCTTTCTTT
>TRBD1|TRBV20-1|TRBJ1-6|few
CSAPPTGGSYNSPLHF
TGCAGTGCGCCCCCTACAGGGGGCTCCTATAATTCACCCCTCCACTTT
>NA|TRBV4-2|TRBJ2-5|many
CASSQGVGPETQYF
TGTGCCAGCAGCCAAGGGGTTGGGCCAGAGACCCAGTACTTC
>TRBD1|TRBV9|TRBJ2-5|few
CASTRQGSGETQYF
TGTGCCAGCACCCGACAGGGCAGTGGAGAGACCCAGTACTTC
>NA|TRBV5-1|TRBJ1-1|NA
CASSLSAGMNTEAFF
TGCGCCAGCAGTTTAAGCGCGGGGATGAACACTGAAGCTTTCTTT
>NA|TRBV12-3/TRBV12-4|TRBJ1-5|few
CASTVGGGTQPQHF
TGTGCCAGCACCGTAGGGGGGGGAACTCAGCCCCAGCATTTT
>TRBD2|TRBV12-3/TRBV12-4|TRBJ2-3|many
CASSFGLAGFTDTQYF
TGTGCCAGCAGTTTCGGCCTAGCGGGATTCACAGATACGCAGTATTTT
>NA|TRBV6-1|TRBJ1-1|NA
CASSEYPRGTMSTEAFF
TGTGCCAGCAGTGAATACCCACGGGGGACTATGAGCACTGAAGCTTTCTTT
>NA|TRBV29-1|TRBJ1-1|NA
CSVEAGQWNTEAFF
TGCAGCGTTGAAGCCGGACAGTGGAACACTGAAGCTTTCTTT
>TRBD1|TRBV29-1|TRBJ2-7|many
CSVSNEWTGEQYF
TGCAGCGTTAGTAACGAATGGACAGGCGAGCAGTACTTC
>NA|TRBV2|TRBJ1-3|few
CASIRGETGNTIYF
TGTGCCAGCATAAGGGGCGAGACTGGAAACACCATATATTTT
>NA|TRBV3-1|TRBJ2-2|NA
CASSQRRSGELFF
TGTGCCAGCAGTCAACGCCGGTCCGGGGAGCTGTTTTTT
>NA|TRBV7-9|TRBJ2-1|few
CASSGDGNEQFF
TGTGCCAGCAGCGGGGATGGGAATGAGCAGTTCTTC
>NA|TRBV29-1|TRBJ2-1|many
CSASVGRTYNEQFF
TGCAGCGCGAGTGTCGGGAGAACCTACAATGAGCAGTTCTTC
>NA|TRBV28|TRBJ2-6|few
CASSWPGWVSGANVLTF
TGTGCCAGCAGTTGGCCGGGATGGGTCTCTGGGGCCAACGTCCTGACTTTC
>TRBD2|TRBV4-1|TRBJ2-5|NA
CASRARAGEGETQYF
TGCGCCAGCAGAGCGAGGGCGGGGGAGGGAGAGACCCAGTACTTC
>NA|TRBV20-1|TRBJ1-6|few
CSAYRANSPLHF
TGCAGTGCTTACAGGGCTAATTCACCCCTCCACTTT
>TRBD2|TRBV12-3/TRBV12-4|TRBJ2-4|many
CASSFRTSGNLAKNIQYF
TGTGCCAGCAGTTTCCGGACTAGCGGGAACCTAGCCAAAAACATTCAGTACTTC
>NA|TRBV2|TRBJ2-2|NA
CASRQALNTGELFF
TGTGCCAGCAGGCAGGCACTTAACACCGGGGAGCTGTTTTTT
>NA|TRBV4-2|TRBJ2-3|many
CASSQGSPTDTQYF
TGTGCCAGCAGCCAAGGTAGTCCCACAGATACGCAGTATTTT
>NA|TRBV29-1|TRBJ1-1|few
CSVRRGGSNTEAFF
TGCAGCGTGCGCCGGGGTGGGTCTAACACTGAAGCTTTCTTT
>NA|TRBV28|TRBJ2-1|many
CASSLWGRGNEQFF
TGTGCCAGCAGTTTATGGGGGAGGGGGAATGAGCAGTTCTTC
>NA|TRBV29-1|TRBJ2-2|many
CSGMIERTGTGELFF
TGCAGCGGCATGATTGAACGAACGGGGACCGGGGAGCTGTTTTTT
>NA|TRBV27|TRBJ2-1|NA
CASRLMGETTEQFF
TGTGCCAGCAGACTAATGGGTGAGACCACTGAGCAGTTCTTC
>NA|TRBV4-1|TRBJ2-3|many
CASSRLLAGDTQYF
TGCGCCAGCAGCCGCCTACTAGCAGGCGATACGCAGTATTTT
>NA|TRBV10-3|TRBJ2-7|few
CAISEDGYEQYF
TGTGCCATCAGCGAGGACGGCTACGAGCAGTACTTC
>NA|TRBV7-2|TRBJ1-2|many
CASRGQGTNYGYTF
TGTGCCAGCAGAGGGCAGGGGACTAACTATGGCTACACCTTC
>TRBD1|TRBV24-1|TRBJ2-3|few
CATSDSDRGLFTDTQYF
TGTGCCACCAGTGACAGTGACAGGGGGCTATTCACAGATACGCAGTATTTT
>TRBD2|TRBV20-1|TRBJ2-1|NA
CSARAIAGGPSYNEQFF
TGCAGTGCTAGGGCGATAGCGGGAGGGCCCTCCTACAATGAGCAGTTCTTC